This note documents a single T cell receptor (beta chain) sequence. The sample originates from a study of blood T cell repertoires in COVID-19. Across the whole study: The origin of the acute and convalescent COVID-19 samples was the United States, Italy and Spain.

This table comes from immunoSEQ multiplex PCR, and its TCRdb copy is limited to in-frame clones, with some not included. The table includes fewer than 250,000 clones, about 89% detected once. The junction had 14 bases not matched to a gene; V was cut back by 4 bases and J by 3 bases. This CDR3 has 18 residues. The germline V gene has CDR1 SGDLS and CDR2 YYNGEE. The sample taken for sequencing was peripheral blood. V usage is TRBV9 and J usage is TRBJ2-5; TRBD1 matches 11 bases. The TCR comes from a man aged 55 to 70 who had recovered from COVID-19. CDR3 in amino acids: CASSLLGTGTGGKETQYF. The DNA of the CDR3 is TGTGCCAGCAGCTTACTAGGAACCGGGACAGGGGGGAAAGAGACCCAGTACTTC.